One sample yielded the 10 T cell receptor beta chains listed below, sequenced in a study of shared clonotypes between healthy human individuals. The method was immunoSEQ multiplex PCR; TCRdb's version includes in-frame clones alone and lacks a portion of them. The top ten clones hold around 1.7% of a sample with more than 2 million clones, around 93% of them seen once. Naive CD8 cells lacked CD45RO and underwent positive selection for CCR7, leaving out terminally differentiated effector memory CD45RA+ cells. Sequenced: naive CD8+ T cells from PBMCs. The receptors were gathered from a man aged 18 to 30 in good health. Some clones in this sample may be carry-over from other donors' samples.

The chain has TRBV4-1 and TRBJ2-1; the D gene could be TRBD1 or TRBD2 (5 bases each). Trimming pared 4 bases from V and 4 bases from J, leaving 11 bases between. This CDR3 is 14 amino acids long. Germline assignment: CDR1 MGHRA and CDR2 YSYEKL. CDR3 region: CASSPRDPYNEQFF. Here the CDR3 DNA reads TGCGCCAGCAGCCCCCGGGACCCTTACAATGAGCAGTTCTTC.

V gene TRBV29-1 combines with J gene TRBJ1-2, with D perhaps matching TRBD1 (6 bases). V was pared by 6 bases and J by 3 bases, with 20 bases between. Looked up from germline, CDR1 is SQVTM and CDR2 is ANQGSEA. There are 15 residues in the CDR3. CDR3 DNA sequence: TGCAGCGTCCCTACCACAGGGTCCCTATACTATGGCTACACCTTC. Translation: CSVPTTGSLYYGYTF. The whole variable domain, remainder taken from reference TRBV29-1 and TRBJ1-2, is SAVISQKPSRDICQRGTSLTIQCQVDSQVTMMFWYRQQPGQSLTLIATANQGSEATYESGFVIDKFPISRPNLTFSTLTVSNMSPEDSSIYLCSVPTTGSLYYGYTFGSGTRLTVV.

This clone was recorded a few times. J is TRBJ1-1 and V is TRBV7-9; 7 bases are a match to TRBD1. Germline-derived CDR1 and CDR2 are SEHNR and FQNEAQ (reference sequence). Trimming at V came to 4 bases and at J to 6 bases, leaving 5 bases not matched to a gene. The CDR3 spans 13 residues. In DNA form, the CDR3 reads TGTGCCAGCAGCTCGACAGGGTCGGCTGAAGCTTTCTTT. Its protein is CASSSTGSAEAFF. The full variable domain, completed using reference TRBV7-9 and TRBJ1-1, is DTGVSQNPRHKITKRGQNVTFRCDPISEHNRLYWYRQTLGQGPEFLTYFQNEAQLEKSRLLSDRFSAERPKGSFSTLEIQRTEQGDSAMYLCASSSTGSAEAFFGQGTRLTVV.

The chain is built from TRBV2 and TRBJ2-1, with TRBD1 as a possible D gene (6 bases). This CDR3 has 13 amino acids. The V end lost 3 bases, the J end lost 5 bases, and 8 bases lay between the germline ends. From germline, CDR1 is SNHLY and CDR2 FYNNEI. The DNA of the CDR3 is TGTGCCAGCAGTGAGGGGGCCCACAATGAGCAGTTCTTC. This gives the protein CASSEGAHNEQFF.

This clone has a single count. The chain joins TRBV9 to TRBJ1-4; TRBD1 matches at 9 bases. Trimming took 3 bases from V and 11 from J; bases not matched to a gene: 11. Looked up from germline, CDR1 is SGDLS and CDR2 is YYNGEE. This CDR3 region has 15 residues. In DNA, the CDR3 is TGTGCCAGCAGCGCCTCCGGGACAGGGTTTGAGAAACTGTTTTTT. Encoded protein: CASSASGTGFEKLFF.

About this clone: Within the sample, other DNA sequences also encode this same CDR3. The V call is TRBV7-9, the J call TRBJ2-7, with 7 bases that match TRBD1. The germline CDR1 and CDR2 sequences are SEHNR and FQNEAQ (reference sequence). The V segment lost 5 bases and the J segment 2 bases; nucleotides outside the gene matches: 6. The CDR3 extends over 14 amino acids. The CDR3 spells CASSPRDSTYEQYF. In DNA form, the CDR3 reads TGTGCCAGCAGCCCCCGGGACAGTACCTACGAGCAGTACTTC.

The gene calls are TRBV7-9 and TRBJ2-7; D is undetermined. This CDR3 spans 14 amino acids. Germline CDR1 SEHNR, CDR2 FQNEAQ (reference sequence). V lost 6 bases and J lost 6, with 18 bases in between. In DNA, the CDR3 is TGTGCCAGCAGTGGGTCAGGCGCCCTTGGCGAGCAGTACTTC. It encodes CASSGSGALGEQYF.

The chain employs TRBV12-5 and TRBJ1-2; no reliable D call. Germline V gene sequence: CDR1 LGHNT, CDR2 FRNRAP. Trimming removed 6 bases at V and 8 bases at J, with 13 bases between. The length of the CDR3 is 12 residues. The CDR3 spells CASGGSVLGYTF. As DNA, the CDR3 is TGTGCTAGTGGGGGGAGTGTGTTGGGCTACACCTTC.

The chain employs TRBV9 and TRBJ1-3; no clear D. V gave up 3 bases and J gave up 8 bases, with 15 bases separating them. The CDR3 runs to 14 residues. The germline V gene encodes CDR1 SGDLS and CDR2 YYNGEE. The CDR3 sequence is CASSDGSLVDTIYF. CDR3 bases: TGTGCCAGCAGCGACGGGTCGCTCGTGGACACCATATATTTT.

The V call is TRBV28, the J call TRBJ2-5; 8 nucleotides match TRBD1. V trimming: 3 bases; J trimming: 5 bases; junction bases outside the gene matches: 8. From germline, CDR1 is MDHEN and CDR2 SYDVKM. The CDR3 is 15 amino acids. The CDR3 DNA reads as TGTGCCAGCAGTTTGTCAGGGGGCTTCGGTGAGACCCAGTACTTC. This encodes CASSLSGGFGETQYF. Combining the CDR3 with reference TRBV28 and TRBJ2-5 gives the whole variable domain DVKVTQSSRYLVKRTGEKVFLECVQDMDHENMFWYRQDPGLGLRLIYFSYDVKMKEKGDIPEGYSVSREKKERFSLILESASTNQTSMYLCASSLSGGFGETQYFGPGTRLLVL.